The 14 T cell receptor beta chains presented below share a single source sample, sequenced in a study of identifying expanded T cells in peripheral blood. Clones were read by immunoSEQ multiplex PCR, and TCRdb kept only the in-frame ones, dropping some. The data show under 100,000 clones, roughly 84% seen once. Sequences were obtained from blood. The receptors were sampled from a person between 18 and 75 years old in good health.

This CDR3 reads CASSLYNREENTIYF. The DNA for the CDR3 is TGTGCCAGCAGCCTCTACAACAGGGAAGAGAACACCATATATTTT. J is TRBJ1-3 and V is TRBV7-2, with D perhaps TRBD1 (6 bases). The CDR3 runs 15 residues. CDR1 and CDR2 from the germline V gene are SGHTA and FQGNSA. V lost 5 bases and J 7 bases, leaving 18 bases between the germline ends.

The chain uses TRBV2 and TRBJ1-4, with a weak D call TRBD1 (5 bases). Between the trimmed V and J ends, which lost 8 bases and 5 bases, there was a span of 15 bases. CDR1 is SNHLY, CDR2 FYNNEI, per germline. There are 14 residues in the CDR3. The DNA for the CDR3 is TGTGCCAGCTTCCCGGGGGGAATGAATGAAAAACTGTTTTTT. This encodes CASFPGGMNEKLFF.

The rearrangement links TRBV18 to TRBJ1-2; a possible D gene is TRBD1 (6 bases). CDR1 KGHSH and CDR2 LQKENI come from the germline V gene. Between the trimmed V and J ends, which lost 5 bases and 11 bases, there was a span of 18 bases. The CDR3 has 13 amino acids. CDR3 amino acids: CASSGARGSSYTF. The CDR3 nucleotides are TGTGCCAGCTCAGGGGCCAGGGGTTCTTCTTACACCTTC.

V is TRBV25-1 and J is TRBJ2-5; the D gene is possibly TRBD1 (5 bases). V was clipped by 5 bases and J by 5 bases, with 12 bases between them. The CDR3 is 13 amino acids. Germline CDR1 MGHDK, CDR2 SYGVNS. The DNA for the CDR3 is TGTGCCAGCAGTACACGGACACGGGAGACCCAGTACTTC. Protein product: CASSTRTRETQYF. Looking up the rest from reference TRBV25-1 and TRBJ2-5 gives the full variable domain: EADIYQTPRYLVIGTGKKITLECSQTMGHDKMYWYQQDPGMELHLIHYSYGVNSTEKGDLSSESTVSRIRTEHFPLTLESARPSHTSQYLCASSTRTRETQYFGPGTRLLVL.

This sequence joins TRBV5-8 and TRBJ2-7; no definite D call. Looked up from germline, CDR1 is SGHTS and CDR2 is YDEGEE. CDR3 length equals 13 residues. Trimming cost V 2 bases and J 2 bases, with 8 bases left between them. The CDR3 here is CASSFYTAYEQYF. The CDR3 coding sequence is TGTGCCAGCAGCTTTTATACAGCCTACGAGCAGTACTTC. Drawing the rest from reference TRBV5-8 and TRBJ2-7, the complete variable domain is EAGVTQSPTHLIKTRGQQATLRCSPISGHTSVYWYQQALGLGLQFLLWYDEGEERNRGNFPPRFSGRQFPNYSSELNVNALELEDSALYLCASSFYTAYEQYFGPGTRLTVT.

The CDR3 sequence is CASSYSGQMRYTF. The CDR3 coding sequence is TGTGCCAGCAGTTACTCGGGGCAGATGCGCTACACCTTC. The rearrangement links TRBV6-5 to TRBJ1-2, with D possibly matching TRBD1 (5 bases). Germline V lookup: CDR1 MNHEY, CDR2 SVGAGI. Between the trimmed V and J ends, which lost 0 bases and 9 bases, there was a span of 11 bases. This CDR3 spans 13 amino acids.

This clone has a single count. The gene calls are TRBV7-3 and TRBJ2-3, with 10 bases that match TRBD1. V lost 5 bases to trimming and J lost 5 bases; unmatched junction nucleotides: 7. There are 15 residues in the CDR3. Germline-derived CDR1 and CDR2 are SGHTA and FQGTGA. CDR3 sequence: CASSPDRGRRDTQYF. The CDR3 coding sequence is TGTGCCAGCAGCCCAGACAGGGGGCGTCGAGATACGCAGTATTTT.

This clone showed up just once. Written as DNA, the CDR3 is TGCGCCAGCAGCTTGGTACCCGGGGACTCCTACTCTGGAAACACCATATATTTT. Its translation: CASSLVPGDSYSGNTIYF. This rearrangement joins TRBV5-1 to TRBJ1-3; D may be TRBD1 (5 bases). The CDR3 covers 18 residues. V shed 0 bases and J shed 0 bases, with 16 bases lying between them. Germline V gene sequence: CDR1 SGHRS, CDR2 YFSETQ.

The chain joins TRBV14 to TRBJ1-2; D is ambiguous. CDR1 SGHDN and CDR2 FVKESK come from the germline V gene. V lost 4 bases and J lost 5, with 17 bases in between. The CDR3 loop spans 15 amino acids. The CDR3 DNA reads TGTGCCAGCAGCCCAAATAGGGTCGTGGGGTATGGCTACACCTTC. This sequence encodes CASSPNRVVGYGYTF.

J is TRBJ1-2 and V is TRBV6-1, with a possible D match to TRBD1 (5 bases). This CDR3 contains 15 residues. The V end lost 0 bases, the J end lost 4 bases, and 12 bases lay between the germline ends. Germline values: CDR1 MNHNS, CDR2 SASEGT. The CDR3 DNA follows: TGTGCCAGCAGTGAAGCGCTTGGGGGAAGCTATGGCTACACCTTC. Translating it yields CASSEALGGSYGYTF.

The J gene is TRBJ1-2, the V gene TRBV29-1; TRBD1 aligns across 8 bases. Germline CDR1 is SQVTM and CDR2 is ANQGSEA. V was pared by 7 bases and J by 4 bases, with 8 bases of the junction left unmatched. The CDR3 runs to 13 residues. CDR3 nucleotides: TGCAGCGGAAGATCGACAGGGGCCTATGGCTACACCTTC. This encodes CSGRSTGAYGYTF.

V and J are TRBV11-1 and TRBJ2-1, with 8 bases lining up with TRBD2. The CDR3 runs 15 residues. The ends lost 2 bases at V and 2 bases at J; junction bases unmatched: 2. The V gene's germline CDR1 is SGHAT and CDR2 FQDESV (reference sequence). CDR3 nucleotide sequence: TGTGCCAGCAGCTTATCGGGGGGGACCTACAATGAGCAGTTCTTC. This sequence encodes CASSLSGGTYNEQFF. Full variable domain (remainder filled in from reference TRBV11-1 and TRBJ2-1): EAEVAQSPRYKITEKSQAVAFWCDPISGHATLYWYRQILGQGPELLVQFQDESVVDDSQLPKDRFSAERLKGVDSTLKIQPAELGDSAMYLCASSLSGGTYNEQFFGPGTRLTVL.

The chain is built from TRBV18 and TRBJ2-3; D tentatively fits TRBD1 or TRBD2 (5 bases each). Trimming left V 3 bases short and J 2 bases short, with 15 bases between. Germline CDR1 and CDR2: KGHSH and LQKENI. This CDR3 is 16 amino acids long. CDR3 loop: CASSPAGGGSTDTQYF. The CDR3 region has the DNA TGTGCCAGCTCACCCGCGGGTGGGGGATCCACAGATACGCAGTATTTT.

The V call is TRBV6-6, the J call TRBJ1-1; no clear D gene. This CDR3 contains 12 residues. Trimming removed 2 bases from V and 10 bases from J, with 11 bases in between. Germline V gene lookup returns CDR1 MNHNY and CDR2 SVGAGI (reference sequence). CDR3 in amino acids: CASSYTSMGAFF. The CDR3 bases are TGTGCCAGCAGTTACACCTCCATGGGAGCTTTCTTT.